This T cell receptor (beta chain) appears in the sequencing data of a study of blood T cells in healthy people across ages (dated by TCRdb to the mid-2010s). For the wider study: Template switching captured roughly one uniquely barcoded TCR beta cDNA molecule per two T cells in model experiments. To track age-related changes in TCR beta repertoire diversity, the study relied on deep sequencing normalized with unique cDNA molecular identifiers. Four age groups were formed from the donors: young (average about 16 years), middle-aged (around 39), aged (over 55) and long-lived (less than 85). For two donors (one aged 18 to 30 and one aged 80 or older), the study analyzed two additional independent replicas of 1 million unique cDNA reads from the same blood draw.

What the work shows at the level of the full study, not this receptor alone: Conclusive comparison of naive and antigen-experienced compartments was prevented by the profiling of bulk unsorted PBMCs. The long-lived group showed more naive CD4+ T cells, fewer expanded clones and increased TCR diversity than the aged group, suggesting age selection. There was a strong correlation between observed TCR beta diversity and the percentage of naive T cells measured by flow cytometry. Estimates of total diversity based on one million sequenced T cells were regarded as lower bounds and as underestimates. Observed TCR beta diversity per million T cells fell roughly linearly with age, and a significant reduction was already apparent by age around 39. Because donor CMV infection status was unknown, age-related changes in expanded clonotypes were potentially confounded.

In the germline V gene, CDR1 corresponds to ENHRY and CDR2 to SYGVKD. The CDR3 holds 16 amino acids from the cysteine to the phenylalanine. CDR3 DNA is the only sequence kept; it has 48 bases, read in frame from the first base. V is cut by 4 bases and J by 1 base, and the space between the germline ends is 17 bases. The donors were 40 or so Caucasian individuals from Russia, aged roughly 6 to 100 years, who were systemically healthy. Each donor gave approximately 9.4 milliliters of peripheral blood, drawn into EDTA-treated Vacutainer tubes. Ficoll-Paque density-gradient centrifugation was used to isolate PBMCs, with at least 7 million per sample. Total RNA was extracted from PBMCs with Trizol reagent, with at least 6 micrograms obtained per sample. The percentages of naive CD45RAhigh/CD27high T cells were determined by flow cytometry on a PBMC aliquot from every donor. Library generation was performed with 5' RACE. Sequencing relied on an Illumina HiSeq 2500. A second about 7 to 11 cycle PCR used a sample-barcoded 5' primer and a J-beta primer mix. Each TCR beta cDNA molecule received a unique molecular identifier from a template-switch 5' adaptor carrying 12 random nucleotides. At least 2.5 million CDR3-containing paired-end reads were obtained from each sample. First-strand cDNA synthesis was performed from all RNA using the Mint cDNA synthesis kit, with priming by a TRBC-specific oligonucleotide. After uracil-DNA glycosylase treatment, a first 18-cycle PCR used universal primers M1SS and BC2_uni_R on all cDNA. The authors processed their data as follows. For normalization, 1 million high-quality reads were randomly selected from each sample, with every read carrying a distinct molecular identifier. Instead of being binned into consensus sequences, reads with shared molecular identifiers were discarded. CDR3 identification, clonotype clustering and error correction used MiTCR with a Q25 quality threshold and the strictest error-elimination algorithm. A nonparametric unseen species model with Euler transformation was used to estimate a lower bound on total TCR beta diversity. The public reads were reanalyzed by TCRdb: fastp trimming at Q25, MiXCR alignment, in-frame beta chains only. Rows are unified per CDR3 protein, each entry keeping the most common DNA and genes. TCRdb, not the authors, supplied the V and J calls. This sample has under 700,000 distinct CDR3 sequences in its table, and 24% of those were observed once. The top ten clonotypes cover roughly 9.4% of the sample.

As regards this clonotype: The antigen this receptor binds is unknown. No base quality values were provided; no much bigger clone lies one nucleotide off.

This same sample was also taken into another study, of T cells of mothers and their children. The second study, in turn, reports: The donors were nine systemically healthy Caucasian individuals, made up of three mothers and their six children. cDNA synthesis used all of the extracted RNA, with about 1.5 ug of RNA in each 15 ul reaction. In the second PCR, sample barcodes and 2-4 random nucleotides were introduced via the M1S primer. More than 9 million TCR beta CDR3 reads were obtained from each mother, and about 3 million reads were obtained from each child. TCR recombination output is similarly shaped by thymic selection in related and unrelated pairs, with a minor effect exerted by inherited differences. Related mother-child pairs always showed normalized repertoire overlap that was slightly higher than in unrelated mother-child pairs, though the difference was never significant. With a sensitivity of about 100 clones per million clonotypes, no persistent microchimeric T cell clones were detected. Deep NGS was used in the study to compare the TCR beta repertoires of mothers and children and to look for features that separate related mother-child pairs from unrelated individuals. The mean age was 40 +/- 4 years for the mothers and approximately 11 +/- 4 years for the children. Libraries were sequenced on Illumina HiSeq 2000 with 100+100 nt paired-end reads after adapter ligation with NEBNext reagents. To prevent cross-contamination, the mother and child libraries were prepared one month apart and sequenced in separate runs. Between roughly 500,000 and 2,100,000 distinct TCR beta clonotypes were identified per donor. Naive TCR beta clonotypes were estimated from low-frequency clonotypes matched to each donor's FACS-determined naive share, without sorting.

The clonotype was recovered from a boy between 10 and 17 years old in good health. Sequenced material: blood. The chain was built from TRBV10-3 and TRBJ2-7; a weak D assignment points to TRBD1 (6 bases agree). The CDR3 is CAISGMDSSKSYEQYF. The DNA reads TGTGCCATCAGTGGAATGGACAGCTCGAAATCCTACGAGCAGTACTTC.